One and the same sample provided the 25 T cell receptor beta chains below, sequenced in a study of cytomegalovirus exposure and HLA in healthy donors. The PCR employed 60 Vbeta primers together with 13 Jbeta primers. Profiling relied on immunoSEQ multiplex PCR, and the TCRdb table lists in-frame clones only, not all of them. Among 150,000 to 160,000 clones listed, around 80% were seen once. The specimen sequenced was PBMCs. These receptors were taken from a woman between 35 and 50 years old in good health and CMV-seropositive.

This clone was picked up one time. The CDR3 here is CASSLRTGTGGRGYTF. The CDR3 DNA reads as TGTGCCAGCAGCTTACGGACCGGGACAGGGGGCAGGGGCTACACCTTC. This chain joins TRBV11-2 and TRBJ1-2; 12 bases are shared with TRBD1. The CDR3 is 16 residues long. The germline V gene has CDR1 SGHAT and CDR2 FQNNGV. The V and J ends lost 2 bases and 8 bases, in that order; junction bases with no gene match: 9. Looking up the rest from reference TRBV11-2 and TRBJ1-2 gives the full variable domain: EAGVAQSPRYKIIEKRQSVAFWCNPISGHATLYWYQQILGQGPKLLIQFQNNGVVDDSQLPKDRFSAERLKGVDSTLKIQPAKLEDSAVYLCASSLRTGTGGRGYTFGSGTRLTVV.

CDR3 DNA: TGTGCCAGCAGCTTAGGTTTATCCAGCGGGAGAGGAGAGACCCAGTACTTC. Its translation is CASSLGLSSGRGETQYF. This chain uses TRBV7-3 with TRBJ2-5; 8 bases are shared with TRBD2. CDR3 length: 17 residues. CDR1 SGHTA and CDR2 FQGTGA come from the germline V gene. With 2 bases clipped from V and 4 bases from J, the junction kept 12 bases outside the gene matches.

The chain recombines TRBV5-6 with TRBJ2-7; no reliable D call. Trimming removed 1 base at V and 0 bases at J, with 8 bases between. CDR1 SGHDT and CDR2 YYEEEE come from the germline V gene. The CDR3 length is 14 residues. The CDR3 loop reads CASSLYGSSYEQYF. CDR3 nucleotide sequence: TGTGCCAGCAGCTTGTACGGTAGCTCCTACGAGCAGTACTTC.

The gene calls are TRBV6-1 and TRBJ2-7, with 11 bases that match TRBD2. The CDR3 covers 15 residues. V lost 6 bases, J lost 6 bases, and 10 bases stayed unmatched. Germline CDR1 is MNHNS and CDR2 is SASEGT. The CDR3 DNA reads TGTGCCAGCAGCGGCGGGTCTAGCGGGAGGACCGAGCAGTACTTC. It is translated as CASSGGSSGRTEQYF.

This chain uses TRBV6-5 with TRBJ2-1, with 10 nucleotides matching TRBD1. Germline CDR1 reads MNHEY; CDR2 reads SVGAGI. V dropped 6 bases and J dropped 7; count of bases not matched to a gene: 9. The CDR3 runs 15 residues. The CDR3 DNA reads TGTGCCAGCAGCCCAAGACAGGGGGCGAAAAATGAGCAGTTCTTC. Translating it yields CASSPRQGAKNEQFF.

There are many counts of this clone. For the CDR3, the DNA is TGTGTCAGAAGCCGTTGGCGGGATGCCTACAATGAGCAGTTCTTC. This encodes CVRSRWRDAYNEQFF. The chain employs TRBV7-5 and TRBJ2-1; the DNA was not compared with TRBD2, the D call given in the table. TRBV7-5 is a documented pseudogene. The CDR3 totals 15 residues.

The genes are TRBV7-2 and TRBJ2-1; 7 bases match TRBD1. V was clipped by 1 base and J by 6 bases; unmatched bases: 3. The CDR3 has 14 amino acids. Looked up from germline, CDR1 is SGHTA and CDR2 is FQGNSA. The CDR3 DNA reads as TGTGCCAGCAGCTTAGAGGCAGGGGGCAATGAGCAGTTCTTC. It specifies CASSLEAGGNEQFF.

The chain combines TRBV28 with TRBJ2-7; possible D gene TRBD1, 5 bases. Germline V lookup: CDR1 MDHEN, CDR2 SYDVKM. CDR3 size: 14 residues. V dropped 7 bases and J dropped 2 bases, with 15 bases sitting between them. As DNA, the CDR3 is TGTGCCAGCAAAGGGGCGCCGAGCGCCTACGAGCAGTACTTC. Protein sequence: CASKGAPSAYEQYF.

This chain uses TRBV7-3 with TRBJ1-1, with 7 bases aligning to TRBD1. The trim removed 5 bases at V and 7 bases at J, leaving 7 bases unmatched. Germline V gene lookup returns CDR1 SGHTA and CDR2 FQGTGA. The CDR3 consists of 13 residues. The CDR3 nucleotides read TGTGCCAGCAGCCTCACAGGGGACAGTGAAGCTTTCTTT. This gives the protein CASSLTGDSEAFF.

The chain carries TRBV5-6 and TRBJ1-1, with TRBD1 matching 9 bases. V was pared by 4 bases and J by 7 bases, with 5 bases of the junction left unmatched. Germline loops: CDR1 SGHDT, CDR2 YYEEEE. CDR3 size: 13 residues. The CDR3 protein is CASSRQGEGEAFF. CDR3 nucleotide sequence: TGTGCCAGCAGCCGACAGGGGGAGGGTGAAGCTTTCTTT.

The chain recombines TRBV5-1 with TRBJ2-2; 8 positions agree with TRBD1. Germline V gives CDR1 SGHRS, CDR2 YFSETQ. The CDR3 runs 14 residues. The V segment lost 7 bases and the J segment 7 bases; nucleotides outside the gene matches: 9. In DNA form, the CDR3 reads TGCGCCAGCTATTTGGGACAGGAGATCGGGGAGCTGTTTTTT. Amino acids: CASYLGQEIGELFF. The full variable domain, completed using reference TRBV5-1 and TRBJ2-2, is KAGVTQTPRYLIKTRGQQVTLSCSPISGHRSVSWYQQTPGQGLQFLFEYFSETQRNKGNFPGRFSGRQFSNSRSEMNVSTLELGDSALYLCASYLGQEIGELFFGEGSRLTVL.

This rearrangement joins TRBV13 to TRBJ2-3; D gene ambiguous. Germline CDR1 and CDR2: PRHDT and FYEKMQ (reference sequence). V lost 0 bases, J lost 6 bases, and 10 bases lay in between. This CDR3 comprises 14 residues. CDR3 region: CASSLGLPVDTQYF. CDR3 DNA: TGTGCCAGCAGCTTAGGTCTTCCGGTGGATACGCAGTATTTT.

The chain combines TRBV29-1 with TRBJ1-2; 8 bases align to TRBD1. The germline CDR1 and CDR2 sequences are SQVTM and ANQGSEA. The junction had 3 bases not matched to a gene; V was cut back by 6 bases and J by 3 bases. The CDR3 totals 12 residues. CDR3 protein: CSVEDRDYGYTF. CDR3 sequence (DNA): TGCAGCGTAGAGGACAGGGACTATGGCTACACCTTC.

This chain uses TRBV9 with TRBJ2-5; D may be TRBD2 (7 bases). Trimming left V 2 bases short and J 5 bases short, with 16 bases between. Germline CDR1 is SGDLS and CDR2 is YYNGEE. The CDR3 loop spans 15 amino acids. CDR3 sequence (DNA): TGTGCCAGCAGCGTGGGGGGGGGCGGAGGGGAGACCCAGTACTTC. Protein product: CASSVGGGGGETQYF. Filled out from reference TRBV9 and TRBJ2-5, the complete variable domain reads DSGVTQTPKHLITATGQRVTLRCSPRSGDLSVYWYQQSLDQGLQFLIQYYNGEERAKGNILERFSAQQFPDLHSELNLSSLELGDSALYFCASSVGGGGGETQYFGPGTRLLVL.

This chain uses TRBV10-2 with TRBJ2-2; the match to TRBD2 covers 9 bases. The CDR3 is 16 amino acids. J was trimmed by 3 bases and V by 2 bases; bases with no gene match: 4. CDR1 is WSHSY, CDR2 SAAADI, per germline. CDR3 residues: CASSERVAGDTGELFF. The CDR3 DNA is TGCGCCAGCAGTGAGAGAGTAGCGGGAGACACCGGGGAGCTGTTTTTT.

The V call is TRBV10-3, the J call TRBJ1-6; D is unresolved. With 3 bases removed from V and 7 bases from J, the gap between germline ends came to 10 bases. The CDR3 has 14 residues. CDR1 is ENHRY, CDR2 SYGVKD, per germline. The DNA for the CDR3 is TGTGCCATCAGTGATCGAGGAGGAAATTCACCCCTCCACTTT. Its translation is CAISDRGGNSPLHF.

This chain uses TRBV11-3 with TRBJ1-2; D is ambiguous. CDR3 length: 13 amino acids. Germline values: CDR1 SGHNT, CDR2 YENEEA. The ends were cut back, 3 bases at V and 4 bases at J, with 9 bases in the middle. Here the CDR3 DNA reads TGTGCCAGCAGCTTCCCCGGGAGCTATGGCTACACCTTC. Translation: CASSFPGSYGYTF.

The J gene is TRBJ2-5, the V gene TRBV30, with D tentatively TRBD2 (6 bases). CDR1 and CDR2 from the germline V gene are GTSNPN and SVGIG (reference sequence). The CDR3 consists of 15 residues. Trimming took off 3 bases at V and 4 bases at J, with 18 bases between the two ends. Here the CDR3 reads CAWRAGTFLSETQYF. In DNA, the CDR3 is TGTGCCTGGAGAGCCGGGACTTTTTTATCAGAGACCCAGTACTTC.

The J gene is TRBJ1-4, the V gene TRBV5-6; D is uncertain. The CDR3 covers 13 residues. Per the germline V gene, CDR1 is SGHDT and CDR2 is YYEEEE. The germline V and J ends were trimmed by 0 bases and 6 bases, with 6 bases remaining between them. The CDR3 loop reads CASSLGSDEKLFF. The CDR3 DNA reads TGTGCCAGCAGCTTGGGGTCGGATGAAAAACTGTTTTTT.

The chain uses TRBV5-4 and TRBJ2-5, with D unresolved. Trimming cost V 4 bases and J 5 bases, with 9 bases left between them. Germline values: CDR1 SGHNT, CDR2 YYREEE (reference sequence). This CDR3 comprises 12 residues. For the CDR3, the DNA is TGTGCCAGCAGCCTTAGCTCGGAGACCCAGTACTTC. Translating gives CASSLSSETQYF.

The chain joins TRBV14 to TRBJ1-2; D call uncertain. CDR3 length: 13 residues. Germline values: CDR1 SGHDN, CDR2 FVKESK. Trimming removed 4 bases from V and 4 bases from J, with 10 bases in between. The DNA of the CDR3 is TGTGCCAGCAGCCGGGGAGGGTTCTATGGCTACACCTTC. Translation: CASSRGGFYGYTF.

This clone was observed a few times. The chain uses TRBV28 and TRBJ2-6; 7 nucleotides match TRBD2. Germline V gene sequence: CDR1 MDHEN, CDR2 SYDVKM. The CDR3 has 17 residues. The trim removed 7 bases at V and 4 bases at J, leaving 13 bases unmatched. Here the CDR3 DNA reads TGTGCCAGCACCCCACCGGGACTACATTCCGGGGCCAACGTCCTGACTTTC. This gives the protein CASTPPGLHSGANVLTF.

This chain joins TRBV23-1 and TRBJ1-5; weak D call: TRBD1 (6 bases). TRBV23-1 is recorded as an ORF, its role being uncertain. The CDR3 is 14 residues long. Trimming took off 7 bases at V and 3 bases at J, with 13 bases between the two ends. CDR3 nucleotides: TGCGCCAGCACCCAGACAGGCCTCAATCAGCCCCAGCATTTT. This encodes CASTQTGLNQPQHF.

This clone was counted only a few times. The chain combines TRBV5-6 with TRBJ2-7; 9 nucleotides agree with TRBD1. Germline assignment: CDR1 SGHDT and CDR2 YYEEEE. This CDR3 is 13 amino acids long. The V gene end was trimmed by 6 bases and the J gene end by 7 bases; junction bases not matched to a gene: 8. The CDR3 loop is CASTKQGASEQYF. The CDR3 bases are TGTGCCAGCACCAAACAGGGGGCGTCGGAGCAGTACTTC.

This clone showed up just a few times. The CDR3 sequence is CSAAVTSGRYNEQFF. CDR3 bases: TGCAGCGCAGCCGTGACTAGCGGGAGGTACAATGAGCAGTTCTTC. The chain links TRBV29-1 to TRBJ2-1, with TRBD2 identical over 13 bases. Trimming took 7 bases from V and 4 from J; bases not matched to a gene: 7. This CDR3 has 15 residues. Per germline, CDR1 SQVTM and CDR2 ANQGSEA.